What follows describes a single T cell receptor (beta chain). Its antigen has not been determined. Within one base of it there is no much larger clone, and no base qualities were kept. The data are from a study of CD8+CD57+ T cells in acquired aplastic anemia (dated by TCRdb to the late 2010s). As for the study more broadly: A mean of 3.2 ug of DNA, ranging from roughly 0.18 to 30 ug, was extracted from sorted CD4+ and CD8+ cells.

The study deep-sequenced TCR repertoires of sorted CD4+ and CD8+ blood T cells from severe aplastic anemia patients and healthy subjects. Ficoll-Paque density gradient centrifugation was used to isolate peripheral blood mononuclear cells. CD4+ and CD8+ T cells were sorted by FACS or magnetic beads before DNA extraction. General findings and caveats noted by the study authors: CD8+ Simpson's diversity did not differ significantly between patients and healthy controls (P=0.060). Around 28 CD8+ CDR3 sequences were found to be shared between patients and controls, but these sequences appeared to be highly expressed in patients and within the immunodominant clones of the patients.

Genomic DNA served as template for TCR beta VDJ combination and CDR3 sequence profiling. TCR repertoire sequencing was run on an Illumina HiSeq 2000. The published analysis was carried out like this. Repertoires were assessed using TRBV/TRBJ rearrangement plots, CDR3 size and DJ length profiles, and Simpson's diversity index. The most abundant DNA sequence in the deep sequencing data was defined as the immunodominant clone. CDR3 amino acid sequences were screened for sharing across subjects and compared with published repertoires and the VDJdb database. Using fastp trimming at Q25 and MiXCR clonotype assembly, TCRdb reanalyzed the public sequencing data and kept in-frame beta chains. Each entry merges the rows of one CDR3 protein and shows their most common DNA and genes. For this entry, the V and J calls and clone size follow TCRdb and not the study's own pipeline. Here the sample has about 190,000 distinct CDR3 sequences; about 64% occur a single time. 35% to 55% of the sample is in the top ten clones.

The TCR was taken from a human donor with severe aplastic anemia or a healthy control (not recorded which). The specimen sequenced was sorted CD4+, CD8+, or CD8+CD57+ T cells (not recorded which) from PBMCs.

Here is the DNA: TGTGCCATCAACTACCGCGGGGGGAAGACCGGGGAGCTGTTTTTT. Its protein product is CAINYRGGKTGELFF. Recombination connected TRBV10-3 to TRBJ2-2; 8 bases in the middle match TRBD2. Trimming removed 7 bases from V and 5 bases from J; the gene matches leave 9 bases unexplained. From the cysteine through the phenylalanine, the CDR3 covers 15 amino acids. Just CDR3 DNA is preserved here, 45 bases in frame from base 1. As encoded in the germline V gene, CDR1 is ENHRY while CDR2 is SYGVKD.